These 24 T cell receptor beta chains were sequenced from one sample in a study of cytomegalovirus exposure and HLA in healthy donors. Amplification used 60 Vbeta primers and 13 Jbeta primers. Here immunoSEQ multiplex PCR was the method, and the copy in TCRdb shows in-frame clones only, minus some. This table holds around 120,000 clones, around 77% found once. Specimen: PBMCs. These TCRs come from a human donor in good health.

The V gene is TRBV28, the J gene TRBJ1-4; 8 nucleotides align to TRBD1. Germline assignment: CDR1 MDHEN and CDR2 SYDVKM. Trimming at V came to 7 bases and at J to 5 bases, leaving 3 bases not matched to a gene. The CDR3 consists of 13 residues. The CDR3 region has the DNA TGTGCCAGCACAGGGGGCCGGAATGAAAAACTGTTTTTT. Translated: CASTGGRNEKLFF.

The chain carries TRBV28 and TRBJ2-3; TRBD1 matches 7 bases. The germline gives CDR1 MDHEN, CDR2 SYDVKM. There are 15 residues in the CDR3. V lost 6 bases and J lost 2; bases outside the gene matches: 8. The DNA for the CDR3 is TGTGCCAGCAGCAGGGAAGACAGGGTCACAGATACGCAGTATTTT. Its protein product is CASSREDRVTDTQYF.

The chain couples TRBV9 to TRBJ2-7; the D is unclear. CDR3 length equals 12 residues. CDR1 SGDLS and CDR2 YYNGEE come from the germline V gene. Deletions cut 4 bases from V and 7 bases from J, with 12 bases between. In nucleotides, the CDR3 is TGTGCCAGCAGCACCTACGGTATAGAGCAGTACTTC. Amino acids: CASSTYGIEQYF.

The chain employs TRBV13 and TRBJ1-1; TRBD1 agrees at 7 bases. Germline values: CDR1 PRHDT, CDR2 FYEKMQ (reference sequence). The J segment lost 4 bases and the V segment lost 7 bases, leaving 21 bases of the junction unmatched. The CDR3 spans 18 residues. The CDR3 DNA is TGTGCCAGCAAGGGTTCTGGGACAGCCCCTCGGTGGAGCACTGAAGCTTTCTTT. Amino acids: CASKGSGTAPRWSTEAFF.

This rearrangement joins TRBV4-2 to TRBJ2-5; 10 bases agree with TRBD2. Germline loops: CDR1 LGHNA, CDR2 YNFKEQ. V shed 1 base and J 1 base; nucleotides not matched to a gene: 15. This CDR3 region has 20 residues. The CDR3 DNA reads TGTGCCAGCAGCCAAGTCCTGGGGGCTAGCGGGAGATCGTCCCAAGAGACCCAGTACTTC. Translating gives CASSQVLGASGRSSQETQYF.

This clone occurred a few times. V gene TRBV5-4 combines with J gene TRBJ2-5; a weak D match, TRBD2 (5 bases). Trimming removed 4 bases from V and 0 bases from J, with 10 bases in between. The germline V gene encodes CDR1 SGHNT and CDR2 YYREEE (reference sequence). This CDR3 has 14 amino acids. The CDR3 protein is CASSPDSYQETQYF. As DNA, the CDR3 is TGTGCCAGCAGCCCGGACTCCTACCAAGAGACCCAGTACTTC.

CDR3 DNA: TGCGCCAGCAGCTCGACTAGCGGGAAGCTTTCCTACAATGAGCAGTTCTTC. This codes for CASSSTSGKLSYNEQFF. The chain is built from TRBV5-1 and TRBJ2-1; TRBD2 matches 11 bases. This CDR3 has 17 amino acids. The germline CDR1 and CDR2 sequences are SGHRS and YFSETQ. V shed 3 bases and J 1 base; nucleotides not matched to a gene: 6.

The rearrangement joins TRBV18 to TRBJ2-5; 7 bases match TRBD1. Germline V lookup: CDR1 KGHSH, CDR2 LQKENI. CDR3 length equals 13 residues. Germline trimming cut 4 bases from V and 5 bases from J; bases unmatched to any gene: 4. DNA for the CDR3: TGTGCCAGCTCACTGACAGGGAGCGAGACCCAGTACTTC. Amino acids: CASSLTGSETQYF.

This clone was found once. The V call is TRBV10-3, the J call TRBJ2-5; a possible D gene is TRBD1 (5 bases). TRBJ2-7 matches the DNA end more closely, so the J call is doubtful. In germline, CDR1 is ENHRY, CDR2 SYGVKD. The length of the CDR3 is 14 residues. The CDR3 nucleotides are TGTGCCATCAGTGAGTTGGGGCGCAACTACGAGCAGTACTTC. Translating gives CAISELGRNYEQYF.

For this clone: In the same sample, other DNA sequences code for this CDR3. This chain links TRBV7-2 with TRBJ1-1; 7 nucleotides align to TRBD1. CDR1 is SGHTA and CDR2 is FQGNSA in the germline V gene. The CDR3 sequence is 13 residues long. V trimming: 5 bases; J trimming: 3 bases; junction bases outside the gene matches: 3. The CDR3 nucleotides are TGTGCCAGCAGCAGACAGGGTTACACTGAAGCTTTCTTT. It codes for CASSRQGYTEAFF. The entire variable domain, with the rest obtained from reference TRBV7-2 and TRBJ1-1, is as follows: GAGVSQSPSNKVTEKGKDVELRCDPISGHTALYWYRQSLGQGLEFLIYFQGNSAPDKSGLPSDRFSAERTGGSVSTLTIQRTQQEDSAVYLCASSRQGYTEAFFGQGTRLTVV.

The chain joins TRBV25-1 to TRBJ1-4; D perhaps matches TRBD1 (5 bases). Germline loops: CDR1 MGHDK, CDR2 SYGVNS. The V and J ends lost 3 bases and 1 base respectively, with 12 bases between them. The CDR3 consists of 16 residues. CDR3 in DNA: TGTGCCAGCAGTGACAGGGTTCTACAAACTAATGAAAAACTGTTTTTT. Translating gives CASSDRVLQTNEKLFF. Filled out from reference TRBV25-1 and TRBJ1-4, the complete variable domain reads EADIYQTPRYLVIGTGKKITLECSQTMGHDKMYWYQQDPGMELHLIHYSYGVNSTEKGDLSSESTVSRIRTEHFPLTLESARPSHTSQYLCASSDRVLQTNEKLFFGSGTQLSVL.

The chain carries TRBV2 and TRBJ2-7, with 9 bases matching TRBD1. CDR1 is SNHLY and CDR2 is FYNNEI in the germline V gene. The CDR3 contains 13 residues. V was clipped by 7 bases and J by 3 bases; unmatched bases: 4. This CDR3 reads CASTGQGVYEQYF. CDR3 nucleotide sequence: TGTGCCAGCACGGGACAGGGTGTCTACGAGCAGTACTTC.

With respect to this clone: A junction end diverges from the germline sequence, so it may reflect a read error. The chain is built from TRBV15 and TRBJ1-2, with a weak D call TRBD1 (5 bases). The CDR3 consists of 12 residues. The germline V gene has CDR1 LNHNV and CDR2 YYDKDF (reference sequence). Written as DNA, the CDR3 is TGTGCCACCAGCAGAGGGGGGGTTGGGGCTTTCTTC. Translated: CATSRGGVGAFF.

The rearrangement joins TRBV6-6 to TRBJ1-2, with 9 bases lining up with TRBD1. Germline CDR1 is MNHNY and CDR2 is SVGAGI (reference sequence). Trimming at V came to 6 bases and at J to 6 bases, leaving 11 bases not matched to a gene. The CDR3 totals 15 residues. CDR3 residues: CASSAPGQGDDGYTF. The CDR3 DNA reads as TGTGCCAGCAGCGCCCCGGGACAGGGAGATGATGGCTACACCTTC.

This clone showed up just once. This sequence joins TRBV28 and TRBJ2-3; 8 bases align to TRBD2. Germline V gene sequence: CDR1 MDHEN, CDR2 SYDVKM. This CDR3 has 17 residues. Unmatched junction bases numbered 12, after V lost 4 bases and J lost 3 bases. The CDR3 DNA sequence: TGTGCCAGCAGTTCAGGACTAGCCGCCCTTGGGACAGATACGCAGTATTTT. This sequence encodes CASSSGLAALGTDTQYF.

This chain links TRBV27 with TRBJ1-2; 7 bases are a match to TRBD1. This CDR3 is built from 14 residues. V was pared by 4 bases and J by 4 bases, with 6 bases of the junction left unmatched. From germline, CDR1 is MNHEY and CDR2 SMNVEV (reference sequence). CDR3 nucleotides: TGTGCCAGCAGTTCCCGGACAGGAAGCTATGGCTACACCTTC. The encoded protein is CASSSRTGSYGYTF.

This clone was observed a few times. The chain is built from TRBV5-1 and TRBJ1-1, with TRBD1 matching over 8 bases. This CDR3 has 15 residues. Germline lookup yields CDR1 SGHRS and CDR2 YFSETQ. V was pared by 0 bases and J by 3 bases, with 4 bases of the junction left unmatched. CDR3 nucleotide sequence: TGCGCCAGCAGCTTGGGCAGGGGGCGTCACACTGAAGCTTTCTTT. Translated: CASSLGRGRHTEAFF.

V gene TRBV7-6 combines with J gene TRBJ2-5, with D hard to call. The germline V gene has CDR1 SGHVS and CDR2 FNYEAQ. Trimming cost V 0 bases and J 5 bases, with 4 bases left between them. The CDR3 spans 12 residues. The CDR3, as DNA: TGTGCCAGCAGCTTAGCTAGCGAGACCCAGTACTTC. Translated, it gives CASSLASETQYF. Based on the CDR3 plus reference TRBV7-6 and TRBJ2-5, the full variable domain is GAGVSQSPRYKVTKRGQDVALRCDPISGHVSLYWYRQALGQGPEFLTYFNYEAQQDKSGLPNDRFSAERPEGSISTLTIQRTEQRDSAMYRCASSLASETQYFGPGTRLLVL.

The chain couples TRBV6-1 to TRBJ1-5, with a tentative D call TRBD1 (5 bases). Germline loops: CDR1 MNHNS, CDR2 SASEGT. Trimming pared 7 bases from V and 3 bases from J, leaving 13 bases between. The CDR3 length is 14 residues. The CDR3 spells CASTPGLLNQPQHF. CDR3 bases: TGTGCCAGCACCCCGGGACTTCTCAATCAGCCCCAGCATTTT.

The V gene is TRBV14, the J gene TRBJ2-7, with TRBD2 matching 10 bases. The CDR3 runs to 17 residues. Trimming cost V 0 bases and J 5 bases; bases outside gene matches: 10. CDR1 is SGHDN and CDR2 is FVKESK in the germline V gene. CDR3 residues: CASSQDSASGRIDEQYF. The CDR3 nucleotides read TGTGCCAGCAGCCAAGATTCGGCTAGCGGGAGAATCGACGAGCAGTACTTC.

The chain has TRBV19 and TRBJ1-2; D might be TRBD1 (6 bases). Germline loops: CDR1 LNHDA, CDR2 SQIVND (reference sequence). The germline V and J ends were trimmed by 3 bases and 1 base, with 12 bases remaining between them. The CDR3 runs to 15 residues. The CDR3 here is CASSMDSTFNYGYTF. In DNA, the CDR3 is TGTGCCAGTAGTATGGACAGTACCTTTAACTATGGCTACACCTTC.

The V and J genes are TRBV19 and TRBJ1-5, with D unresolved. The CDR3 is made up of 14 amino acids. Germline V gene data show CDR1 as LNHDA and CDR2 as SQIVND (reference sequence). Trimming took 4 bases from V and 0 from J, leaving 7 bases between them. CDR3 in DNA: TGTGCCAGTAGTAGAGGATATAGCAATCAGCCCCAGCATTTT. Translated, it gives CASSRGYSNQPQHF.

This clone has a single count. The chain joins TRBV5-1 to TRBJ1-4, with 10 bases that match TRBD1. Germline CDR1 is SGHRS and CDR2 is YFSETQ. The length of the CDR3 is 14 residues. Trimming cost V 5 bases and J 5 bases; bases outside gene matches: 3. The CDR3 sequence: CASRAGQGNEKLFF. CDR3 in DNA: TGCGCCAGCAGGGCGGGACAGGGGAATGAAAAACTGTTTTTT.

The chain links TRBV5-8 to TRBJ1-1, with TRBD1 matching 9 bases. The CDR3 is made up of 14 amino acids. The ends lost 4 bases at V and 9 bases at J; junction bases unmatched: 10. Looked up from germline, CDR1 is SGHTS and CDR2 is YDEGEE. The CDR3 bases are TGTGCCAGCAGCCCCGGTGGGGACAGGGTAAAAGCTTTCTTT. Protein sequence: CASSPGGDRVKAFF. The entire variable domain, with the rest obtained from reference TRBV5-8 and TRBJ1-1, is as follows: EAGVTQSPTHLIKTRGQQATLRCSPISGHTSVYWYQQALGLGLQFLLWYDEGEERNRGNFPPRFSGRQFPNYSSELNVNALELEDSALYLCASSPGGDRVKAFFGQGTRLTVV.